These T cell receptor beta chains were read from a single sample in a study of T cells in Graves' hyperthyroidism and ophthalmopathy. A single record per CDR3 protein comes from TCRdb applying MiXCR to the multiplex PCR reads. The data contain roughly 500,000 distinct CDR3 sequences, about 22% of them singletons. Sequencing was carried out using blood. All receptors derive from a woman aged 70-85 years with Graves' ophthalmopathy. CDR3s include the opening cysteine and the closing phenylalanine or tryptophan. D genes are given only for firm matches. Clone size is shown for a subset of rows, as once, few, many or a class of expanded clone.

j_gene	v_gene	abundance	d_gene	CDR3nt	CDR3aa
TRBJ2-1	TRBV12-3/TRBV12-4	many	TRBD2	TGTGCCAGCAGCCCTAGGACTAGGGTTTACAATGAGCAGTTCTTC	CASSPRTRVYNEQFF
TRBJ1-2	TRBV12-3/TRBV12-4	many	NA	TGTGCCAGCACCCTCCTAGGTCATGGCTACACCTTC	CASTLLGHGYTF
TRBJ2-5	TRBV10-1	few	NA	TGCGCCAGCAGTGATCGGGCCGGGGATGGTCAGACCCAGTACTTC	CASSDRAGDGQTQYF
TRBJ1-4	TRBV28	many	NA	TGTGCCAGCAGTGTACCGGTCGCTAATGAAAAACTGTTTTTT	CASSVPVANEKLFF
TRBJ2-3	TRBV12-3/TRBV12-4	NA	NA	TGTGCCAGCCGCTACTCCGGGGCGCAGTATTTT	CASRYSGAQYF
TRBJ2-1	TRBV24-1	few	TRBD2	TGTGCCACCAGTGATTCTTCAACCGGGACTAGAGTATTCAATGAGCAGTTCTTC	CATSDSSTGTRVFNEQFF
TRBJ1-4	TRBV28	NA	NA	TGTGCCAGCATCACCCCCGGGGGGGGTGGCGAAAAACTGTTTTTT	CASITPGGGGEKLFF
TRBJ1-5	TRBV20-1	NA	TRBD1	TGCCGCCGACAGGGGGAAGTTCAGCCCCAGCATTTT	CRRQGEVQPQHF
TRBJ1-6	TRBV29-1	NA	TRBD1	TGCAGCGTTTCGACAGGGGGAGAGAATTCACCCCTCCACTTT	CSVSTGGENSPLHF
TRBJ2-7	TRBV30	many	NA	TGTGCCTGGAGTCTAACTAGGAACGAGCAGTACTTC	CAWSLTRNEQYF
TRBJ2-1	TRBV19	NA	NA	TGTGCCAGTAGTAGAGGACTGGGAAGCTCCTACAATGAGCAGTTCTTC	CASSRGLGSSYNEQFF